These T cell receptor beta chains were read from a single sample in a study of post-analysis software for immune sequencing data. One entry per CDR3 protein results from TCRdb running MiXCR on the PCR reads. The sample records some 800,000 distinct CDR3 sequences, about half being singletons. Sequenced sample: blood. These receptors came from a girl between 10 and 17 years old with multiple sclerosis. The CDR3 runs from the conserved cysteine through the conserved F or W. Each record gives: clone size, D gene, V gene, J gene, CDR3 protein, CDR3 DNA. The D gene is left open where the match is weak. Rows give clone size only sometimes, using once, few, many, or a class for an expanded clone.

few	NA	TRBV28	TRBJ2-5	CASSSGRGWYF	TGTGCCAGCAGTTCGGGACGGGGTTGGTACTTC
NA	NA	TRBV28	TRBJ2-2	CASSGNGGPGELFF	TGTGCCAGCAGTGGCAACGGGGGCCCCGGGGAGCTGTTTTTT
NA	TRBD2	TRBV27	TRBJ2-1	CASSYRTSGRGNEQFF	TGTGCCAGCAGTTACAGGACTAGCGGGAGAGGAAATGAGCAGTTCTTC
NA	TRBD2	TRBV20-1	TRBJ2-1	CSAERLAGSYNEQFF	TGCAGTGCCGAACGACTAGCGGGGTCCTACAATGAGCAGTTCTTC
few	TRBD1	TRBV12-3/TRBV12-4	TRBJ2-5	CASSSGQVQYF	TGTGCCAGCAGTTCCGGACAGGTGCAGTACTTC
NA	NA	TRBV7-9	TRBJ2-5	CVSSPMGGETQYF	TGTGTCAGCAGCCCGATGGGCGGGGAGACCCAGTACTTC
NA	NA	TRBV6-6	TRBJ2-7	CASSYSELEQYF	TGTGCCAGCAGTTACTCGGAGCTCGAGCAGTACTTC
few	NA	TRBV5-1	TRBJ2-5	CASSWGPGKTEETQYF	TGCGCCAGCAGCTGGGGACCAGGGAAGACGGAAGAGACCCAGTACTTC
few	TRBD1	TRBV6-2/TRBV6-3	TRBJ1-2	CASSYPGQGRYGYTF	TGTGCCAGCAGTTACCCTGGACAGGGTCGGTATGGCTACACCTTC
NA	NA	TRBV7-8	TRBJ2-4	CASNPGLGQYF	TGTGCCAGCAACCCCGGGTTGGGGCAGTACTTC
few	NA	TRBV7-2	TRBJ2-1	CASSYRGGNEQFF	TGTGCCAGCAGCTACAGGGGGGGCAATGAGCAGTTCTTC
NA	TRBD2	TRBV20-1	TRBJ2-2	CSAVAGVNTGELFF	TGCAGTGCTGTAGCGGGGGTAAACACCGGGGAGCTGTTTTTT
NA	TRBD2	TRBV12-3/TRBV12-4	TRBJ2-1	CASSNLGTSGNEQFF	TGTGCCAGCAGTAACCTGGGGACTAGCGGTAATGAGCAGTTCTTC
few	NA	TRBV4-2	TRBJ2-7	CASSQDYDRFYEQYF	TGTGCCAGCAGCCAAGATTATGACAGGTTCTACGAGCAGTACTTC
few	TRBD2	TRBV15	TRBJ2-3	CATSRDWVSLAGDTDTQYF	TGTGCCACCAGCAGAGATTGGGTCTCACTAGCGGGGGACACAGATACGCAGTATTTT
NA	TRBD2	TRBV29-1	TRBJ2-1	CSVDGGRSSFHSEQFF	TGCAGCGTTGATGGCGGGAGGTCATCCTTCCACAGCGAGCAGTTCTTC
NA	NA	TRBV11-2	TRBJ2-1	CASSLVLGPYNEQFF	TGTGCCAGCAGCTTAGTCCTGGGACCCTACAATGAGCAGTTCTTC
NA	NA	TRBV6-6	TRBJ1-6	CASSYGASSYNSPLHF	TGTGCCAGCAGTTACGGGGCTAGTTCCTATAATTCACCCCTCCACTTT
NA	TRBD1	TRBV24-1	TRBJ1-4	CATGDRHEKLFF	TGTGCCACCGGGGACAGGCATGAAAAACTGTTTTTT
NA	TRBD2	TRBV4-3	TRBJ2-3	CASSRLAGDLATQYF	TGCGCCAGCAGTCGACTAGCGGGAGATTTGGCTACGCAGTATTTT
few	TRBD2	TRBV20-1	TRBJ2-3	CSARVSGSGTDTQYF	TGCAGTGCTAGGGTTAGCGGGAGTGGCACAGATACGCAGTATTTT
few	NA	TRBV4-1	TRBJ1-1	CASSQDPGVTEAFF	TGCGCCAGCAGCCAAGATCCCGGGGTCACTGAAGCTTTCTTT
few	NA	TRBV25-1	TRBJ1-6	CASSEPGRADNSPLHF	TGTGCCAGCAGTGAGCCGGGGAGGGCCGATAATTCACCCCTCCACTTT
NA	NA	TRBV29-1	TRBJ1-4	CSVPEGDEKLFF	TGCAGCGTTCCCGAGGGTGATGAAAAACTGTTTTTT
few	TRBD2	TRBV20-1	TRBJ2-1	CSASGGTSGHKKSQQFF	TGCAGTGCTAGCGGCGGGACTAGCGGACACAAAAAGTCCCAGCAGTTCTTC
few	NA	TRBV6-2/TRBV6-3	TRBJ1-2	CASTPAGTYYGYTF	TGTGCCAGCACTCCTGCCGGGACTTATTATGGCTACACCTTC
NA	NA	TRBV24-1	TRBJ2-3	CATKTEGDTQYF	TGTGCCACCAAGACGGAGGGGGATACGCAGTATTTT
NA	NA	TRBV9	TRBJ1-1	CASSPGRAFF	TGTGCCAGCAGCCCGGGGAGGGCTTTCTTT
few	NA	TRBV7-6	TRBJ2-1	CASSPFYNEQFF	TGTGCCAGCAGCCCCTTCTACAATGAGCAGTTCTTC
few	TRBD2	TRBV6-5	TRBJ2-7	CASSSVLSGSGYEQYF	TGTGCCAGCAGTTCCGTCCTTAGCGGGAGTGGGTACGAGCAGTACTTC
NA	TRBD2	TRBV7-3	TRBJ2-3	CASSLKTSGTLGTFTDTRYF	TGTGCCAGCAGCTTAAAAACTAGCGGGACCTTGGGGACCTTCACAGATACGCGGTATTTT
few	TRBD1	TRBV20-1	TRBJ1-2	CSAAVTGHYGYTF	TGCAGTGCAGCCGTGACAGGGCACTATGGCTACACCTTC
few	TRBD2	TRBV29-1	TRBJ2-3	CSVEEISGRDTQYF	TGCAGCGTTGAAGAGATTAGCGGGAGAGATACGCAGTATTTT
few	TRBD2	TRBV27	TRBJ2-1	CASTGGPPYNEQFF	TGTGCCAGTACGGGGGGTCCTCCTTACAATGAGCAGTTCTTC
NA	TRBD1	TRBV6-1	TRBJ1-4	CASSGLGQGGEKLFF	TGTGCCAGCAGTGGACTTGGACAGGGGGGTGAAAAACTGTTTTTT
few	TRBD1	TRBV10-3	TRBJ2-3	CAISGTGEDTQYF	TGTGCCATCAGCGGGACAGGGGAAGATACGCAGTATTTT
NA	NA	TRBV6-5	TRBJ1-2	CASSNPGQRPGYTF	TGTGCCAGCAGTAACCCAGGGCAGCGCCCTGGCTACACCTTC
NA	TRBD1	TRBV29-1	TRBJ1-4	CSVGGNRGGEKLFF	TGCAGCGTTGGGGGCAACAGGGGAGGCGAAAAACTGTTTTTT
NA	TRBD1	TRBV4-1	TRBJ2-7	CASSQGDSHYEQYF	TGCGCCAGCAGCCAAGGGGACAGCCACTACGAGCAGTACTTC
few	NA	TRBV5-1	TRBJ1-4	CASNLWAETNEKLFF	TGCGCCAGCAACTTGTGGGCGGAAACTAATGAAAAACTGTTTTTT
NA	TRBD1	TRBV6-1	TRBJ2-7	CASSEEVAGTAPFEQYF	TGTGCCAGCAGCGAAGAAGTTGCCGGGACAGCGCCTTTTGAGCAGTACTTC
NA	NA	TRBV12-3/TRBV12-4	TRBJ2-7	CASSLEGKVYEQYF	TGTGCCAGCAGTTTAGAGGGGAAGGTCTACGAGCAGTACTTC
many	TRBD1	TRBV20-1	TRBJ2-7	CSARTGGSYEQYF	TGCAGCGCCCGGACAGGGGGCTCCTACGAGCAGTACTTC
few	NA	TRBV20-1	TRBJ2-1	CSASRIASPLLYNEQFF	TGCAGTGCTAGTCGAATAGCTAGCCCCCTTCTTTACAATGAGCAGTTCTTC
NA	TRBD1	TRBV6-1	TRBJ1-1	CASRNQGGTEAFF	TGTGCCAGCAGAAACCAGGGGGGCACTGAAGCTTTCTTT
NA	NA	TRBV27	TRBJ2-7	CASGRDIPYEQYF	TGTGCCAGCGGTCGGGACATCCCCTACGAGCAGTACTTC
NA	NA	TRBV25-1	TRBJ2-7	CASSEPGDSYEQYF	TGTGCCAGCAGTGAGCCAGGGGATTCCTACGAGCAGTACTTC
NA	TRBD2	TRBV6-1	TRBJ2-1	CASSIAGGSTLRNEQFF	TGTGCCAGCAGTATAGCGGGAGGGAGTACATTAAGGAATGAGCAGTTCTTC
NA	TRBD2	TRBV12-3/TRBV12-4	TRBJ2-7	CASSFGLAGNEQYF	TGTGCCAGCAGTTTTGGCCTAGCGGGAAACGAGCAGTACTTC
NA	TRBD1	TRBV9	TRBJ2-5	CASSTGQSQETQYF	TGTGCCAGCAGCACGGGACAGTCCCAAGAGACCCAGTACTTC
NA	NA	TRBV6-5	TRBJ2-5	CASSGFTSTQYF	TGTGCCAGCAGTGGTTTTACGTCGACCCAGTACTTC
few	NA	TRBV24-1	TRBJ2-3	CATSGGTLDTQYF	TGTGCCACCAGTGGAGGGACCTTGGATACGCAGTATTTT
NA	NA	TRBV7-9	TRBJ2-5	CASSPTRTDPAQETQYF	TGTGCCAGCAGCCCTACTCGGACAGACCCAGCCCAAGAGACCCAGTACTTC
few	TRBD1	TRBV15	TRBJ1-2	CATRPGQLLGGYTF	TGTGCCACCCGACCGGGACAGCTCCTGGGTGGCTACACCTTC
many	NA	TRBV29-1	TRBJ2-3	CSVAVTDTQYF	TGCAGCGTTGCAGTCACAGATACGCAGTATTTT
NA	NA	TRBV10-3	TRBJ2-7	CAISEADGTDEQYF	TGTGCCATCAGTGAGGCTGACGGAACTGACGAGCAGTACTTC
few	TRBD2	TRBV11-3	TRBJ2-7	CASSPAGVRTYEQYF	TGTGCCAGCAGCCCCGCGGGGGTCCGGACCTACGAGCAGTACTTC
few	TRBD2	TRBV20-1	TRBJ2-7	CSASGGTYEQYF	TGCAGTGCTAGCGGGGGGACCTACGAGCAGTACTTC
few	TRBD2	TRBV24-1	TRBJ2-7	CATRIAGAVPLGEQYF	TGTGCCACCAGAATAGCGGGAGCCGTCCCATTGGGCGAGCAGTACTTC